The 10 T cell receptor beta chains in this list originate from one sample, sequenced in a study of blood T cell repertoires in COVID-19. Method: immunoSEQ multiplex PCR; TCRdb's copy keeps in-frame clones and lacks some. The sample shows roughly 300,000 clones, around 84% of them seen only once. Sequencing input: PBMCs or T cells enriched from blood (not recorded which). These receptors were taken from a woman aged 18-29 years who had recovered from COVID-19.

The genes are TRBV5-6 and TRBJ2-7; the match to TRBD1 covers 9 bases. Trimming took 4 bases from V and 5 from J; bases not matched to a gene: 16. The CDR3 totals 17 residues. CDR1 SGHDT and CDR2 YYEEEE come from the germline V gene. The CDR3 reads CASSLRRSGQGSDEQYF. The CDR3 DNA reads TGTGCCAGCAGCCTCCGGCGCTCGGGACAGGGTAGCGACGAGCAGTACTTC.

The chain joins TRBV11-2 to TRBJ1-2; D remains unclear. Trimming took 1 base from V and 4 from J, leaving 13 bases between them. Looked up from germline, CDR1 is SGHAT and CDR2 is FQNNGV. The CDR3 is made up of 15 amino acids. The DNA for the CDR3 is TGTGCCAGCAGCTTAGTTAATCGGGGTGGCTATGGCTACACCTTC. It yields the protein CASSLVNRGGYGYTF.

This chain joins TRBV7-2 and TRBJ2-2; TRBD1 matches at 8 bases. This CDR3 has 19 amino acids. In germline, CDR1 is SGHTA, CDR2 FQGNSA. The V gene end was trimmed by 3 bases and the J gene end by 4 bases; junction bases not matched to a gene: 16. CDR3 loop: CASSFQFRIRGRSTGELFF. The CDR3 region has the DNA TGTGCCAGCAGCTTCCAATTCAGAATCAGGGGGCGAAGCACCGGGGAGCTGTTTTTT.

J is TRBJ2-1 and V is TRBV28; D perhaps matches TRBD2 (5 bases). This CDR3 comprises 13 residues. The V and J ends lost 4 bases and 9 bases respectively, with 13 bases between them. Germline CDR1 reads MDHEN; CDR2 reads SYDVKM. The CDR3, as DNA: TGTGCCAGCAGTTCACCCTCAGGACTTGAGCAGTTCTTC. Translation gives CASSSPSGLEQFF.

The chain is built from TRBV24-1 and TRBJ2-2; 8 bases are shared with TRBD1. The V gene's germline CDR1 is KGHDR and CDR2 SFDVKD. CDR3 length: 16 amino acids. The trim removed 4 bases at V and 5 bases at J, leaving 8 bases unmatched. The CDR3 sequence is CATSEPRTGLTGELFF. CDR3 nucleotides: TGTGCCACCAGTGAACCAAGGACAGGGCTTACCGGGGAGCTGTTTTTT.

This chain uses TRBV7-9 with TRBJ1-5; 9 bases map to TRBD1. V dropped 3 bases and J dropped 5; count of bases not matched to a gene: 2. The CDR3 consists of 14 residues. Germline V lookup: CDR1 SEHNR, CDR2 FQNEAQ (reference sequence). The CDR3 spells CASSLGTGYQPQHF. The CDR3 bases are TGTGCCAGCAGCTTGGGGACAGGGTATCAGCCCCAGCATTTT. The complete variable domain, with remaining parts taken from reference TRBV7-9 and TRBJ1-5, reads DTGVSQNPRHKITKRGQNVTFRCDPISEHNRLYWYRQTLGQGPEFLTYFQNEAQLEKSRLLSDRFSAERPKGSFSTLEIQRTEQGDSAMYLCASSLGTGYQPQHFGDGTRLSIL.

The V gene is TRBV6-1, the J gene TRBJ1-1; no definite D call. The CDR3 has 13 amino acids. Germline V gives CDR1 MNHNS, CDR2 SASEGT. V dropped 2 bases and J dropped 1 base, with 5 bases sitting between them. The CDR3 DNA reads TGTGCCAGCAGTGAACGGGAGAACACTGAAGCTTTCTTT. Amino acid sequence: CASSERENTEAFF.

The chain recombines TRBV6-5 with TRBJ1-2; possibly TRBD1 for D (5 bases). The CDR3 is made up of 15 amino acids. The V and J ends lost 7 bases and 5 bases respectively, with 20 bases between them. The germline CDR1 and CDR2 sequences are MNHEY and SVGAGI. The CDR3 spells CASNPRGSGGYGYTF. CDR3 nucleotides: TGTGCCAGCAATCCACGGGGGTCCGGCGGATATGGCTACACCTTC.

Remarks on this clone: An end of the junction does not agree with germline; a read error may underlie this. The CDR3 bases are TGTGCCTGGAGATCTAGCGTAATGGTAAACTTC. It yields the protein CAWRSSVMVNF. V gene TRBV30 combines with J gene TRBJ2-7; D perhaps matches TRBD2 (6 bases). The CDR3 has 11 amino acids. Germline values: CDR1 GTSNPN, CDR2 SVGIG (reference sequence).

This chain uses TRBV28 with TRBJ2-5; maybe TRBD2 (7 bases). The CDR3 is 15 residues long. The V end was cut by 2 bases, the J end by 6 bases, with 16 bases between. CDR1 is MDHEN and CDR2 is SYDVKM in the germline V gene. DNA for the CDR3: TGTGCCAGCAGTTTACACACAGGGAGGGGGAAGACCCAGTACTTC. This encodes CASSLHTGRGKTQYF.